This TCR beta chain was sequenced during a study of blood T cell repertoires in COVID-19. The CDR3 is 14 residues long. CDR1 is SGHTA, CDR2 FQGTGA, per germline. The V end was cut by 6 bases, the J end by 0 bases, with 6 bases between. Assay used: immunoSEQ multiplex PCR; TCRdb lists only in-frame clones, some missing. The sample comprises 190,000 or so clones, 86% of which are singletons, and around 0.76% rests with the top ten. What was sequenced was peripheral blood. This TCR was recovered from a woman in her 70s with acute or convalescent COVID-19. This sequence joins TRBV7-3 and TRBJ1-6, with unresolved D. The CDR3 sequence is CASSLSSYNSPLHF. DNA for the CDR3: TGTGCCAGCAGTCTGAGCTCCTATAATTCACCCCTCCACTTT. The whole variable domain, remainder taken from reference TRBV7-3 and TRBJ1-6, is GAGVSQTPSNKVTEKGKYVELRCDPISGHTALYWYRQSLGQGPEFLIYFQGTGAADDSGLPNDRFFAVRPEGSVSTLKIQRTERGDSAVYLCASSLSSYNSPLHFGNGTRLTVT.